The next 6 T cell receptor beta chains were all read from a single sample in a study of T cells after yellow fever vaccination. TCRdb recomputed calls from the 5' RACE reads with MiXCR, one row per CDR3 protein. Of a few thousand distinct CDR3 sequences in the sample, 3% to 4.5% were seen once. The specimen was PBMCs, either bulk or a sorted T-cell subset (CD4+, CD8+, memory, or dextramer-sorted; not recorded which), collected 15 days after the yellow fever booster vaccination. These receptors were taken from a man aged 30 to 45 who received the YFV17D yellow fever vaccine.

At least ten counts were recorded for this clonotype. This chain joins TRBV29-1 and TRBJ2-1; TRBD2 might be the D (5 bases). The CDR3 totals 17 residues. CDR1 is SQVTM and CDR2 is ANQGSEA in the germline V gene. Trimming took 4 bases from V and 0 from J, leaving 19 bases between them. The DNA of the CDR3 is TGCAGCGTTGGTTTAGGCCGGGAAAGTAGCTCCTACAATGAGCAGTTCTTC. Translated: CSVGLGRESSSYNEQFF.

The sample holds many counts of this clonotype. The chain links TRBV12-3 or TRBV12-4 to TRBJ2-1; D may be TRBD1 or TRBD2 (5 bases each). This CDR3 contains 17 residues. V lost 0 bases, J lost 3 bases, and 15 bases lay in between. The CDR3 DNA sequence: TGTGCCAGCAGTTTAGCGGGGACGGGGATCTACTACAATGAGCAGTTCTTC. As protein: CASSLAGTGIYYNEQFF.

Many counts were recorded for this clonotype. The rearrangement uses TRBV7-2 and TRBJ1-6, with a weak D call TRBD1 (5 bases). V lost 5 bases to trimming and J lost 6 bases, with 14 bases between them. The CDR3 runs 15 residues. Per the germline V gene, CDR1 is SGHTA and CDR2 is FQGNSA. The CDR3 nucleotides read TGTGCCAGCAGCCCAGCAGGGCACCTTAATTCACCCCTCCACTTT. The encoded protein is CASSPAGHLNSPLHF.

This clonotype is categorized as medium-sized. J is TRBJ2-2 and V is TRBV10-3, with D perhaps matching TRBD1 or TRBD2 (5 bases each). The CDR3 has 12 residues. CDR1 and CDR2 (germline): ENHRY, SYGVKD. The V end lost 6 bases, the J end lost 6 bases, and 8 bases lay between the germline ends. The CDR3 nucleotides read TGTGCCATCAGCGAGGGACCCGGGGAGCTGTTTTTT. Its protein product is CAISEGPGELFF.

In its sample, this clonotype was seen many times. This chain joins TRBV20-1 and TRBJ1-1; D is perhaps TRBD1 (6 bases). In germline, CDR1 is DFQATT, CDR2 SNEGSKA (reference sequence). Between the trimmed V and J ends, which lost 5 bases and 10 bases, there was a span of 17 bases. The length of the CDR3 is 12 residues. CDR3 nucleotides: TGCAGTGCTCTAGAGGGGGGATTCGGAGCTTTCTTT. Translated: CSALEGGFGAFF.

At least ten counts were recorded for this clonotype. V gene TRBV27 combines with J gene TRBJ2-6; D is ambiguous. Germline V lookup: CDR1 MNHEY, CDR2 SMNVEV (reference sequence). V was cut by 7 bases and J by 4 bases, with 17 bases left in between. The CDR3 is 16 amino acids. CDR3 amino acids: CASTSRWVRGANVLTF. The CDR3 DNA follows: TGTGCCAGCACCTCTCGCTGGGTAAGGGGGGCCAACGTCCTGACTTTC.